A single sample is the source of the 30 T cell receptor beta chains below, sequenced in a study of T cell responses to AZD1222 COVID-19 vaccine. The table came from immunoSEQ multiplex PCR; TCRdb's copy has only in-frame clones and leaves some out. The sample has around 120,000 clones, 88% seen once; the top ten hold roughly a sixth. The sample was peripheral blood, taken on day 0 of MenACWY control vaccination. These receptor sequences come from an adult in good health.

This chain links TRBV30 with TRBJ2-5; D is tentatively TRBD1 or TRBD2 (5 bases each). The CDR3 is 15 residues long. Trimming left V 1 base short and J 4 bases short, with 16 bases between. The germline gives CDR1 GTSNPN, CDR2 SVGIG (reference sequence). The CDR3 nucleotides are TGTGCCTGGAGTGACATCGGCAGGGACCCAGAGACCCAGTACTTC. Its protein is CAWSDIGRDPETQYF.

J is TRBJ2-3 and V is TRBV7-8; TRBD1 agrees at 7 bases. The trim removed 3 bases at V and 1 base at J, leaving 7 bases unmatched. Germline assignment: CDR1 SGHVS and CDR2 FQNEAQ. This CDR3 comprises 16 residues. The CDR3 region is CASSLGHGQGTDTQYF. The CDR3 bases are TGTGCCAGCAGCTTGGGCCACGGACAGGGCACAGATACGCAGTATTTT. Based on the CDR3 plus reference TRBV7-8 and TRBJ2-3, the full variable domain is GAGVSQSPRYKVAKRGQDVALRCDPISGHVSLFWYQQALGQGPEFLTYFQNEAQLDKSGLPSDRFFAERPEGSVSTLKIQRTQQEDSAVYLCASSLGHGQGTDTQYFGPGTRLTVL.

This chain links TRBV5-1 with TRBJ1-1; D not resolved. V was trimmed by 3 bases and J by 0 bases, leaving 12 bases between them. Germline V gene lookup returns CDR1 SGHRS and CDR2 YFSETQ. There are 15 residues in the CDR3. CDR3 DNA: TGCGCCAGCAGCTGGGGTCTTCCTATGAACACTGAAGCTTTCTTT. Protein: CASSWGLPMNTEAFF. Variable domain in full (rest from reference TRBV5-1 and TRBJ1-1): KAGVTQTPRYLIKTRGQQVTLSCSPISGHRSVSWYQQTPGQGLQFLFEYFSETQRNKGNFPGRFSGRQFSNSRSEMNVSTLELGDSALYLCASSWGLPMNTEAFFGQGTRLTVV.

The genes are TRBV2 and TRBJ2-1; 9 positions agree with TRBD2. Germline-derived CDR1 and CDR2 are SNHLY and FYNNEI. The CDR3 loop spans 15 amino acids. Trimming cost V 1 base and J 9 bases; bases outside gene matches: 7. CDR3 bases: TGTGCCAGCAGTGAAGTCCTAGCGGGACGGGGTGAGCAGTTCTTC. Translating it yields CASSEVLAGRGEQFF.

J is TRBJ2-2 and V is TRBV24-1; TRBD1 might be the D (5 bases). The V and J ends lost 4 bases and 8 bases respectively, with 13 bases between them. This CDR3 spans 14 amino acids. The germline V gene encodes CDR1 KGHDR and CDR2 SFDVKD. CDR3 bases: TGTGCCACCAGTGACCAGGGCCGACGGGGGGAGCTGTTTTTT. This sequence encodes CATSDQGRRGELFF.

The rearrangement links TRBV11-2 to TRBJ2-7; D might be TRBD1 or TRBD2, each matching 5 bases. The germline V gene encodes CDR1 SGHAT and CDR2 FQNNGV. V was shortened by 1 base and J by 0 bases, with 16 bases between the two germline ends. The CDR3 contains 17 residues. CDR3 sequence (DNA): TGTGCCAGCAGCTTAGGGGGACGTCTCGCCCCCTCCTACGAGCAGTACTTC. Encoded protein: CASSLGGRLAPSYEQYF.

V usage is TRBV5-1 and J usage is TRBJ2-1; TRBD1 agrees at 8 bases. CDR1 is SGHRS, CDR2 YFSETQ, per germline. The CDR3 sequence is 18 residues long. V dropped 4 bases and J dropped 2; count of bases not matched to a gene: 14. CDR3 sequence: CASSQGQVGGEPYNEQFF. The CDR3 DNA follows: TGCGCCAGCAGCCAGGGACAGGTAGGCGGGGAACCCTACAATGAGCAGTTCTTC.

The rearrangement links TRBV9 to TRBJ1-1; D not resolved. The CDR3 is made up of 15 amino acids. Germline V gene data show CDR1 as SGDLS and CDR2 as YYNGEE. V lost 4 bases and J lost 1, with 14 bases in between. The chain's CDR3 is CASSRTRSGNTEAFF. In nucleotides, the CDR3 is TGTGCCAGCAGCAGAACGCGCTCTGGGAACACTGAAGCTTTCTTT. Full variable domain (missing parts from reference TRBV9 and TRBJ1-1): DSGVTQTPKHLITATGQRVTLRCSPRSGDLSVYWYQQSLDQGLQFLIQYYNGEERAKGNILERFSAQQFPDLHSELNLSSLELGDSALYFCASSRTRSGNTEAFFGQGTRLTVV.

This clone turned up a few times. The chain recombines TRBV10-3 with TRBJ2-7; D may be TRBD1 (5 bases). V lost 0 bases and J 2 bases, leaving 11 bases between the germline ends. Germline lookup yields CDR1 ENHRY and CDR2 SYGVKD. The CDR3 is made up of 15 amino acids. In DNA, the CDR3 is TGTGCCATCAGTGAGTCGAAGACAGCTACCTACGAGCAGTACTTC. It encodes CAISESKTATYEQYF.

The CDR3 bases are TGTGCCAGCAGGCCAGGGGGAGGAAGCGGGGAGCTGTTTTTT. Translated, it gives CASRPGGGSGELFF. The chain couples TRBV2 to TRBJ2-2; possibly TRBD1 for D (7 bases). Trimming took 6 bases from V and 7 from J, leaving 15 bases between them. From germline, CDR1 is SNHLY and CDR2 FYNNEI. This CDR3 comprises 14 residues. Full variable domain (remainder filled in from reference TRBV2 and TRBJ2-2): EPEVTQTPSHQVTQMGQEVILRCVPISNHLYFYWYRQILGQKVEFLVSFYNNEISEKSEIFDDQFSVERPDGSNFTLKIRSTKLEDSAMYFCASRPGGGSGELFFGEGSRLTVL.

The V gene is TRBV3-1 (or the pseudogene TRBV3-2), the J gene TRBJ2-2; possible D gene TRBD1, 6 bases. CDR3 length: 15 amino acids. Germline values: CDR1 LGHDT, CDR2 YNNKEL (reference sequence). The V end lost 3 bases, the J end lost 0 bases, and 8 bases lay between the germline ends. The CDR3 sequence: CASSQYRANTGELFF. The CDR3 nucleotides read TGTGCCAGCAGCCAGTACAGGGCGAACACCGGGGAGCTGTTTTTT.

The chain has TRBV7-6 and TRBJ2-2; perhaps TRBD2 as D (5 bases). Deletions cut 3 bases from V and 6 bases from J, with 17 bases between. Germline CDR1 and CDR2: SGHVS and FNYEAQ. The CDR3 is 16 residues long. The CDR3 loop is CASSFLDSARSGELFF. The CDR3 region has the DNA TGTGCCAGCAGCTTCCTCGATAGCGCACGATCCGGGGAGCTGTTTTTT.

The rearrangement links TRBV27 to TRBJ1-5; D is undetermined. CDR3 length: 13 amino acids. CDR1 is MNHEY and CDR2 is SMNVEV in the germline V gene (reference sequence). V was cut by 3 bases and J by 4 bases, with 7 bases left in between. The CDR3 bases are TGTGCCAGCAGTTTGGGCAGAAATCAGCCCCAGCATTTT. It encodes CASSLGRNQPQHF.

This clone was detected once. The chain employs TRBV2 and TRBJ2-7, with D possibly being TRBD1 (5 bases). Germline CDR1 and CDR2: SNHLY and FYNNEI. Trimming took off 3 bases at V and 5 bases at J, with 17 bases between the two ends. The CDR3 is 15 residues long. This CDR3 reads CASSDYRPESDEQYF. The CDR3, as DNA: TGTGCCAGCAGTGACTACAGGCCTGAGAGCGACGAGCAGTACTTC.

This chain links TRBV3-1 (or the pseudogene TRBV3-2) with TRBJ2-7; no definite D call. The germline V gene has CDR1 LGHDT and CDR2 YNNKEL (reference sequence). V was trimmed by 1 base and J by 7 bases, leaving 8 bases between them. The length of the CDR3 is 12 residues. The DNA for the CDR3 is TGTGCCAGCAGCCAAGGGCGGAGTGAGCAGTACTTC. It translates to CASSQGRSEQYF.

This chain joins TRBV7-9 and TRBJ1-2, with D tentatively TRBD1 (5 bases). The CDR3 extends over 14 amino acids. Germline values: CDR1 SEHNR, CDR2 FQNEAQ (reference sequence). Trimming cost V 3 bases and J 8 bases, with 16 bases left between them. The CDR3 is CASSLGQSGVGYTF. The DNA of the CDR3 is TGTGCCAGCAGCTTGGGGCAGTCCGGAGTCGGCTACACCTTC.

In nucleotides, the CDR3 is TGTGCCAGCAGTCCAGAGGACAGTCCCTACAATGAGCAGTTCTTC. Translating gives CASSPEDSPYNEQFF. The V call is TRBV28, the J call TRBJ2-1, with a tentative D call TRBD1 (6 bases). The CDR3 loop spans 15 amino acids. Trimming cost V 5 bases and J 2 bases, with 13 bases left between them. Germline loops: CDR1 MDHEN, CDR2 SYDVKM.

This chain connects TRBV5-6 to TRBJ2-3; D remains ambiguous. V gave up 0 bases and J gave up 2 bases, with 10 bases separating them. Germline loops: CDR1 SGHDT, CDR2 YYEEEE. The CDR3 runs 15 residues. The CDR3 protein is CASSLVIRYTDTQYF. CDR3 DNA: TGTGCCAGCAGCTTGGTGATACGGTACACAGATACGCAGTATTTT.

The count of this clone is one. The chain combines TRBV24-1 with TRBJ1-2; TRBD1 might be the D (6 bases). Trimming shortened V by 1 base and J by 2 bases, and 10 bases separated the two germline ends. Germline V lookup: CDR1 KGHDR, CDR2 SFDVKD. This CDR3 spans 15 amino acids. The DNA of the CDR3 is TGTGCCACCAGTGATTTCCGCGGACAGAACTATGGCTACACCTTC. This codes for CATSDFRGQNYGYTF.

The rearrangement links TRBV7-2 to TRBJ1-3, with no clear D. Germline V gene data show CDR1 as SGHTA and CDR2 as FQGNSA. The CDR3 consists of 14 residues. Trimming left V 3 bases short and J 0 bases short, with 6 bases between. CDR3 sequence: CASSLVASGNTIYF. In DNA form, the CDR3 reads TGTGCCAGCAGCTTGGTGGCCTCTGGAAACACCATATATTTT.

This chain connects TRBV19 to TRBJ1-5; 9 nucleotides line up with TRBD1. Germline CDR1 is LNHDA and CDR2 is SQIVND (reference sequence). CDR3 size: 15 residues. Trimming at V came to 5 bases and at J to 1 base, leaving 3 bases not matched to a gene. CDR3 in amino acids: CASSRQGVSNQPQHF. The CDR3 coding sequence is TGTGCCAGTAGTCGACAGGGGGTAAGCAATCAGCCCCAGCATTTT.

CDR3 protein: CASSLWGRGNTIYF. In nucleotides, the CDR3 is TGTGCCAGCAGTTTATGGGGCCGTGGAAACACCATATATTTT. The V and J genes are TRBV28 and TRBJ1-3; D is ambiguous. V was clipped by 0 bases and J by 3 bases, with 6 bases between them. The CDR3 contains 14 residues. Germline CDR1 MDHEN, CDR2 SYDVKM.

J is TRBJ2-2 and V is TRBV28; D is undetermined. This CDR3 region has 13 residues. CDR1 and CDR2 (germline): MDHEN, SYDVKM. V was pared by 3 bases and J by 4 bases, with 6 bases between. CDR3 residues: CASSLMGTGELFF. The CDR3 DNA is TGTGCCAGCAGTTTGATGGGCACCGGGGAGCTGTTTTTT.

This chain uses TRBV5-1 with TRBJ1-1, with D hard to call. This CDR3 comprises 14 residues. CDR1 is SGHRS and CDR2 is YFSETQ in the germline V gene. Trimming shortened V by 4 bases and J by 8 bases, and 18 bases separated the two germline ends. The CDR3 loop is CASSDWTRTREAFF. CDR3 DNA: TGCGCCAGCAGCGATTGGACCCGGACGAGAGAAGCTTTCTTT.

This clone was counted only a few times. The chain uses TRBV28 and TRBJ2-5; D gene unclear. The CDR3 runs 16 residues. Per germline, CDR1 MDHEN and CDR2 SYDVKM. The germline V and J ends were trimmed by 3 bases and 0 bases, with 14 bases remaining between them. DNA for the CDR3: TGTGCCAGCAGTTTTTCGATGGCAGCAAACCAAGAGACCCAGTACTTC. This translates into CASSFSMAANQETQYF.

V is TRBV6-6 and J is TRBJ2-7; D may be TRBD2 (5 bases). Trimming took off 6 bases at V and 1 base at J, with 19 bases between the two ends. This CDR3 has 16 amino acids. The germline gives CDR1 MNHNY, CDR2 SVGAGI (reference sequence). The DNA of the CDR3 is TGTGCCAGCAGATACGCTCGGGGAACTAGATCCTACGAGCAGTACTTC. It translates to CASRYARGTRSYEQYF.

The CDR3 spells CASSLPGRDYEQYF. The CDR3 region has the DNA TGCGCCAGCAGCCTACCGGGACGGGACTACGAGCAGTACTTC. This chain joins TRBV4-1 and TRBJ2-7; D may match TRBD1 or TRBD2 (5 bases each). V lost 4 bases, J lost 3 bases, and 13 bases lay in between. Germline V CDR1 and CDR2: MGHRA, YSYEKL. CDR3 length equals 14 residues.

The CDR3 loop is CASSSRTKLVDEQYF. In DNA form, the CDR3 reads TGTGCCAGCAGCTCGAGGACTAAGTTAGTCGACGAGCAGTACTTC. V usage is TRBV5-4 and J usage is TRBJ2-7; maybe TRBD2 (6 bases). This CDR3 is 15 amino acids long. Trimming pared 3 bases from V and 5 bases from J, leaving 18 bases between. Germline CDR1 is SGHNT and CDR2 is YYREEE (reference sequence).

This clone came up once. The chain uses TRBV18 and TRBJ1-3, with TRBD1 identical over 9 bases. CDR1 is KGHSH, CDR2 LQKENI, per germline. The CDR3 is made up of 17 amino acids. Trimming removed 4 bases from V and 4 bases from J; junction bases left unmatched: 11. This CDR3 reads CASSLRGTGSSGNTIYF. In nucleotides, the CDR3 is TGTGCCAGCTCACTTAGGGGGACAGGGAGCTCCGGAAACACCATATATTTT. The full variable domain, completed using reference TRBV18 and TRBJ1-3, is NAGVMQNPRHLVRRRGQEARLRCSPMKGHSHVYWYRQLPEEGLKFMVYLQKENIIDESGMPKERFSAEFPKEGPSILRIQQVVRGDSAAYFCASSLRGTGSSGNTIYFGEGSWLTVV.

The gene calls are TRBV9 and TRBJ2-1, with 14 nucleotides matching TRBD2. Germline lookup yields CDR1 SGDLS and CDR2 YYNGEE. V lost 4 bases and J lost 7; bases outside the gene matches: 7. CDR3 length: 16 amino acids. The CDR3 region has the DNA TGTGCCAGCAGCAAAAGTTGGACTAGCGGGGGGAATGAGCAGTTCTTC. Translation: CASSKSWTSGGNEQFF.